A selection of T cell receptor beta chains follows, all from one sample in a study of blood T cell repertoires in COVID-19. Sequencing was performed with immunoSEQ multiplex PCR; in TCRdb, only in-frame clones are kept and a portion is missing. The sample shows roughly 190,000 clones, 82% of them seen only once. Material for sequencing was peripheral blood. Receptor source: a woman aged 60 to 75 with COVID-19, enrolled during active disease. CDR3s include the opening cysteine and the closing phenylalanine or tryptophan. A D gene is named only where the DNA matches it firmly. For some rows the clone size is stated as once, few or many, or as a class when expanded; others skip it.

j_call: TRBJ1-4; v_call: TRBV7-2; d_call: .; clone_size: .; cdr3_nt: TGTGCCAGCAGCTTCGACTCAGCGAGTGAAAAACTGTTTTTT; cdr3_aa: CASSFDSASEKLFF
j_call: TRBJ2-7; v_call: TRBV7-6; d_call: TRBD2; clone_size: .; cdr3_nt: TGTGCCAGCAACAAACCGGCGGGGGGAACTAGCGGGAGGGAGGGCCACGAGCAGTACTTC; cdr3_aa: CASNKPAGGTSGREGHEQYF
j_call: TRBJ2-2; v_call: TRBV28; d_call: TRBD1; clone_size: .; cdr3_nt: TGTGCCAGCAGACGGACAGGGGACACCGGGGAGCTGTTTTTT; cdr3_aa: CASRRTGDTGELFF
j_call: TRBJ1-5; v_call: TRBV18; d_call: .; clone_size: once; cdr3_nt: TGTGCCAGCTCACCATGGTCAGGGTCCGATCAGCCCCAGCATTTT; cdr3_aa: CASSPWSGSDQPQHF
j_call: TRBJ1-2; v_call: TRBV5-1; d_call: TRBD1; clone_size: .; cdr3_nt: TGCGCCAGCAGCTCCGACAGGGGGCTGAACTATGGCTACACCTTC; cdr3_aa: CASSSDRGLNYGYTF
j_call: TRBJ2-1; v_call: TRBV3-1/TRBV3-2; d_call: TRBD2; clone_size: once; cdr3_nt: TGTGCCAGCAGTGGCATAAGCGGGGGGGCCTACAATGAGCAGTTCTTC; cdr3_aa: CASSGISGGAYNEQFF
j_call: TRBJ2-3; v_call: TRBV11-3; d_call: TRBD2; clone_size: few; cdr3_nt: TGTGCCAGCAGCTCTACCGGGACTAGCGAGTTGGGAGATACGCAGTATTTT; cdr3_aa: CASSSTGTSELGDTQYF
j_call: TRBJ1-1; v_call: TRBV3-1/TRBV3-2; d_call: TRBD1; clone_size: .; cdr3_nt: TGTGCCAGCAGCCCCCGGGACAGCACCACTGAAGCTTTCTTT; cdr3_aa: CASSPRDSTTEAFF
j_call: TRBJ1-4; v_call: TRBV25-1; d_call: TRBD1; clone_size: .; cdr3_nt: TGTGCCAGCAGCCTACCCGGGGACAGGGGGGAAAAACTGTTTTTT; cdr3_aa: CASSLPGDRGEKLFF
j_call: TRBJ2-7; v_call: TRBV5-4; d_call: .; clone_size: .; cdr3_nt: TGTGCCAGCAGCCTGGCGGAGCAGGGGATCTACGAGCAGTACTTC; cdr3_aa: CASSLAEQGIYEQYF
j_call: TRBJ1-2; v_call: TRBV5-4; d_call: TRBD1; clone_size: .; cdr3_nt: TGTGCCAGCAGCTGGGGGGTTGGGGACAGGCCCCCCGTGGAGGGTGGCTACACCTTC; cdr3_aa: CASSWGVGDRPPVEGGYTF
j_call: TRBJ2-1; v_call: TRBV6-4; d_call: .; clone_size: .; cdr3_nt: TGTGCCAGCAGTGACCTAAACTTTGTCGGTGAGCAGTTCTTC; cdr3_aa: CASSDLNFVGEQFF
j_call: TRBJ2-6; v_call: TRBV24-1; d_call: TRBD2; clone_size: .; cdr3_nt: TGTGCCACCAGTGATTCCCCCGGGGGGGGGAGGGCTGGGGCCAACGTCCTGACTTTC; cdr3_aa: CATSDSPGGGRAGANVLTF
j_call: TRBJ2-6; v_call: TRBV7-9; d_call: .; clone_size: .; cdr3_nt: TGTGCCAGCAGCGCAGCGCCATTGGAGGCCAACGTCCTGACTTTC; cdr3_aa: CASSAAPLEANVLTF
j_call: TRBJ2-7; v_call: TRBV25-1; d_call: TRBD1; clone_size: .; cdr3_nt: TGTGCCAGCAAAGGACAGGCTCCCTACGAGCAGTACTTC; cdr3_aa: CASKGQAPYEQYF
j_call: TRBJ1-2; v_call: TRBV6-5; d_call: .; clone_size: .; cdr3_nt: TGTGCCATCACACAGGGACTAACTAATGGCTACACCTTC; cdr3_aa: CAITQGLTNGYTF
j_call: TRBJ2-1; v_call: TRBV7-7; d_call: .; clone_size: .; cdr3_nt: TGTGCTAGCAGCTTAGAGGCCGGACTCAATGAGCAGTTCTTC; cdr3_aa: CASSLEAGLNEQFF